The rows below give T cell receptor beta chains drawn from one sample of a study of CD8 T cells in Susac syndrome. One entry per CDR3 protein, called by TCRdb with MiXCR from the immunoSEQ multiplex PCR reads. The sample holds some 160,000 distinct CDR3 sequences, 85% to 95% seen once. The sample consisted of CD8+ T cells from PBMCs. The receptors stem from a human donor with multiple sclerosis. CDR3s include the opening cysteine and the closing phenylalanine or tryptophan. A D gene is named only where the DNA matches it firmly. Expanded clones are given a class, and other clones once, few, many or no size at all.

j_call clone_size v_call d_call cdr3_aa cdr3_nt
TRBJ2-7 . TRBV4-1 TRBD1 CASSPTTGWYEQYF TGCGCCAGCAGCCCCACGACAGGGTGGTACGAGCAGTACTTC
TRBJ1-1 . TRBV9 . CASSVDGENTEAFF TGTGCCAGCAGCGTCGACGGGGAGAACACTGAAGCTTTCTTT
TRBJ2-7 . TRBV9 TRBD2 CASSPSAGGDSYEQYF TGTGCCAGCAGCCCCAGCGCGGGAGGGGACTCCTACGAGCAGTACTTC
TRBJ2-2 . TRBV7-2 TRBD1 CASSPDRGTGELFF TGTGCCAGCAGCCCGGACAGGGGTACCGGGGAGCTGTTTTTT
TRBJ2-7 . TRBV27 . CASSPRTPYEQYF TGTGCCAGCAGTCCCCGCACGCCCTACGAGCAGTACTTC
TRBJ1-1 . TRBV7-9 TRBD1 CASSLSDRGNEAFF TGTGCCAGCAGCTTATCAGACAGGGGAAATGAAGCTTTCTTT
TRBJ2-6 . TRBV29-1 . CSVLGDRAGESSGANVLTF TGCAGCGTTCTAGGGGATAGGGCTGGCGAGAGCTCTGGGGCCAACGTCCTGACTTTC
TRBJ2-7 . TRBV9 TRBD2 CASSQSGSSSYEQYF TGTGCCAGCAGCCAGAGCGGGAGTAGTTCCTACGAGCAGTACTTC
TRBJ1-5 . TRBV7-9 . CASSLGEAQPQHF TGTGCCAGCAGCTTAGGGGAGGCTCAGCCCCAGCATTTT
TRBJ2-7 . TRBV20-1 TRBD1 CSARGGQGYEQYF TGCAGTGCTAGAGGGGGACAGGGGTACGAGCAGTACTTC
TRBJ2-5 . TRBV23-1 . CASSQSSGSWETQYF TGCGCCAGCAGTCAATCCTCGGGATCCTGGGAGACCCAGTACTTC
TRBJ2-5 . TRBV20-1 . CSARAGQETQYF TGCAGTGCTAGGGCAGGGCAAGAGACCCAGTACTTC
TRBJ2-3 . TRBV7-8 TRBD2 CASSLLSGRHTDTQYF TGTGCCAGCAGCTTACTGAGCGGGAGGCACACAGATACGCAGTATTTT
TRBJ1-2 . TRBV25-1 . CASSHQGGYGYTF TGTGCCAGCAGCCACCAGGGCGGGTATGGCTACACCTTC
TRBJ2-5 . TRBV29-1 . CSVYVGSETQYF TGCAGCGTTTACGTTGGGTCAGAGACCCAGTACTTC
TRBJ1-5 . TRBV7-9 . CASSASGLNQPQHF TGTGCCAGCAGCGCATCAGGGTTGAATCAGCCCCAGCATTTT
TRBJ2-1 . TRBV15 TRBD1 CATSTGGWYNEQFF TGTGCCACCAGCACAGGGGGCTGGTACAATGAGCAGTTCTTC
TRBJ2-2 once TRBV25-1 TRBD1 CASSTPDRETRELFF TGTGCCAGCAGTACTCCGGACAGGGAAACCAGGGAGCTGTTTTTT
TRBJ1-5 once TRBV28 . CASSLTDGNQPQHF TGTGCCAGCAGTTTAACGGACGGGAATCAGCCCCAGCATTTT
TRBJ2-1 . TRBV5-4 . CASGPGIGEQFF TGTGCCAGCGGGCCCGGGATAGGTGAGCAGTTCTTC
TRBJ2-6 . TRBV5-6 . CASAVANVLTF TGTGCCAGCGCTGTCGCCAACGTCCTGACTTTC
TRBJ2-2 . TRBV9 . CASSVALNDSEAINTGELFF TGTGCCAGCAGCGTAGCTCTTAACGACAGCGAAGCGATTAACACCGGGGAGCTGTTTTTT
TRBJ2-7 . TRBV30 TRBD1 CAWSVRQGGAYEQYF TGTGCCTGGAGTGTACGACAGGGGGGGGCCTACGAGCAGTACTTC